This T cell receptor (beta chain) was sequenced for a study of radiation and T cells in renal cell carcinoma. The overall study: Nephrectomy followed 15 Gy stereotactic body radiation by 4 weeks. Study-level points and caveats: Baseline intratumoral clonotype presence is unknown without pretreatment biopsies. In blood, top tumor clones expanded by 2 weeks, shrinking by 4.

Sample time point: blood 2 weeks post-SBRT. This sample's treatment: 15 Gy SBRT to primary tumor, nephrectomy 4 weeks later. Clear cell pathology was present in this patient's renal cell carcinoma. Trimming removed 2 bases from V and 0 bases from J, with 0 bases in between. This CDR3 contains 12 residues. CDR1 is SGHTA and CDR2 is FQGNSA in the germline V gene. Concerning this clone: What it binds is unknown.

Sequencing was performed with immunoSEQ multiplex PCR; in TCRdb, only in-frame clones are kept and a portion is missing. The sample lists some 120,000 clones; roughly 77% were seen once. Source: blood, taken from a patient whose treatment included radiotherapy and nephrectomy. V is TRBV7-2 and J is TRBJ2-3, with unresolved D. This receptor was taken from a woman aged 55-75 years with renal cell carcinoma. The CDR3 DNA follows: TGTGCCAGCAGCTTAAGCACAGATACGCAGTATTTT. Protein product: CASSLSTDTQYF.